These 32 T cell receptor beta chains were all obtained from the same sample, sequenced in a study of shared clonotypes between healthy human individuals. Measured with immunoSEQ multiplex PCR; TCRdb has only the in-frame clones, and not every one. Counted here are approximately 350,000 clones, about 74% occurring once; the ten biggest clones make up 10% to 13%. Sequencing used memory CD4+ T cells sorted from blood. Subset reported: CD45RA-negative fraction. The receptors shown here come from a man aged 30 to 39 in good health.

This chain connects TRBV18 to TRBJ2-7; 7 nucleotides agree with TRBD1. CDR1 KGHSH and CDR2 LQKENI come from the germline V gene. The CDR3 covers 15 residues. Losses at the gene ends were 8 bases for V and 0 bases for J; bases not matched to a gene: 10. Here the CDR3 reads CASHRTGANSYEQYF. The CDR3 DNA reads TGTGCCAGCCATAGGACAGGAGCCAACTCCTACGAGCAGTACTTC. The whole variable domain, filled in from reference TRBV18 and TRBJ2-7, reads NAGVMQNPRHLVRRRGQEARLRCSPMKGHSHVYWYRQLPEEGLKFMVYLQKENIIDESGMPKERFSAEFPKEGPSILRIQQVVRGDSAAYFCASHRTGANSYEQYFGPGTRLTVT.

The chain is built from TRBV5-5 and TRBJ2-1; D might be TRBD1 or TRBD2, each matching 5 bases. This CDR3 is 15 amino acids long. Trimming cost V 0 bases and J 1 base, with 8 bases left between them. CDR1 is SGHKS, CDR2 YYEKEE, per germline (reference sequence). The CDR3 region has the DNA TGTGCCAGCAGCTTGGGAGGGGCTTCCTACAATGAGCAGTTCTTC. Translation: CASSLGGASYNEQFF.

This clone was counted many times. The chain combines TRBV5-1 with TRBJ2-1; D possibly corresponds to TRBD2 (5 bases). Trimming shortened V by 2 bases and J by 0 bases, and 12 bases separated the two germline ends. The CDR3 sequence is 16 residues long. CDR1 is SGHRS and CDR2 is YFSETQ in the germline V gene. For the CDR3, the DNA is TGCGCCAGCAGCTTTAGCGAGACCAGCTCCTACAATGAGCAGTTCTTC. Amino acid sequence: CASSFSETSSYNEQFF.

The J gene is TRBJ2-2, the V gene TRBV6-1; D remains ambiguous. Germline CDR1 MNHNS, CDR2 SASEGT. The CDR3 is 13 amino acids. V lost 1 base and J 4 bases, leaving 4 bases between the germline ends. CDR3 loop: CASSEVGTGELFF. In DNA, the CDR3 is TGTGCCAGCAGTGAAGTCGGCACCGGGGAGCTGTTTTTT.

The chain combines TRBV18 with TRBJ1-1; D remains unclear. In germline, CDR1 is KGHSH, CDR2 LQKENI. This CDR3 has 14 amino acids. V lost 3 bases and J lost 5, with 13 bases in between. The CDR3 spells CASSPSGGGTEAFF. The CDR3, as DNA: TGTGCCAGCTCACCTTCGGGCGGTGGAACTGAAGCTTTCTTT.

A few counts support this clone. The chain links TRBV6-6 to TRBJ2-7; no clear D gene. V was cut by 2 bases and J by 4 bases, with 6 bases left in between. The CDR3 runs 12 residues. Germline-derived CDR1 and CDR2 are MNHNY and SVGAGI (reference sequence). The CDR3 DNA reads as TGTGCCAGCAGTTACGCCCAGTACGAGCAGTACTTC. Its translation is CASSYAQYEQYF.

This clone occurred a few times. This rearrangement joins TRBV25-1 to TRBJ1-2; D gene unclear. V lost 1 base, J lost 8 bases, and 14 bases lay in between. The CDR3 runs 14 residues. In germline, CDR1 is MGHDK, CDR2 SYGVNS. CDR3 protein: CASSEFGPPGGYTF. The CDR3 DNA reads TGTGCCAGCAGTGAATTTGGCCCCCCTGGGGGCTACACCTTC.

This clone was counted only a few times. This CDR3 is CASTQGQAVNTEAFF. CDR3 DNA: TGTGCCAGCACTCAAGGCCAAGCTGTGAACACTGAAGCTTTCTTT. This chain joins TRBV6-1 and TRBJ1-1, with unresolved D. CDR1 and CDR2 from the germline V gene are MNHNS and SASEGT. This CDR3 spans 15 amino acids. Trimming removed 7 bases from V and 0 bases from J, with 15 bases in between.

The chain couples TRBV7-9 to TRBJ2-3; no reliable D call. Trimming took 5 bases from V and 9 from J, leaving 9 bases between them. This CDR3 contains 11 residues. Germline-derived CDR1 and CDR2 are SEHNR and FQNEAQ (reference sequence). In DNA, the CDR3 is TGTGCCAGCAGCAGTTCTGGGACGCAGTATTTT. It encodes CASSSSGTQYF.

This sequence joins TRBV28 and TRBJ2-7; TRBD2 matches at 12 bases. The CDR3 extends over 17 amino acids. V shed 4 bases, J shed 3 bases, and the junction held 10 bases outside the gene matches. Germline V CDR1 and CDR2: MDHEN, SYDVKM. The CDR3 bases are TGTGCCAGCAGTTGGCTAGCGGGAGGGCCCCTAAACTACGAGCAGTACTTC. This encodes CASSWLAGGPLNYEQYF.

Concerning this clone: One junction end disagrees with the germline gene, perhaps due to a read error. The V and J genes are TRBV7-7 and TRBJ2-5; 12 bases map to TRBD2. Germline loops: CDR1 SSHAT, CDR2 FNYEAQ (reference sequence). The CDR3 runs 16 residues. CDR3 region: CASSALAGGLGETQYF. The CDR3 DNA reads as TGTGCTAGCAGCGCACTAGCGGGAGGTCTCGGGGAGACCCAGTACTTC.

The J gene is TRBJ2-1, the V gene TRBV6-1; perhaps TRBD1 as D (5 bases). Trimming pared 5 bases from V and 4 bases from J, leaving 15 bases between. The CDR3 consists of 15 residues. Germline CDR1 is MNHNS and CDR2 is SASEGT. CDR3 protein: CASSPQGVRYNEQFF. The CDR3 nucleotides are TGTGCCAGCAGTCCCCAGGGCGTACGATACAATGAGCAGTTCTTC.

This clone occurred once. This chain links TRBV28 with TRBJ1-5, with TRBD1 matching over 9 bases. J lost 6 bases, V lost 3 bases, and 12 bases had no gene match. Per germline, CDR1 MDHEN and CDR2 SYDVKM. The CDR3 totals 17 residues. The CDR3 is CASSFPPRGQGSQPQHF. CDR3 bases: TGTGCCAGCAGTTTCCCTCCCCGTGGACAGGGGAGTCAGCCCCAGCATTTT.

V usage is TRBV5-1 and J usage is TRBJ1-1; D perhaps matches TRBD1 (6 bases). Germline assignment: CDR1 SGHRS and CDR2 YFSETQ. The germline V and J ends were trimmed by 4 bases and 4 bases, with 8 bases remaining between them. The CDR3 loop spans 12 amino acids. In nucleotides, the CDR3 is TGCGCCAGCAGCCGGACAGCCACTGAAGCTTTCTTT. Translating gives CASSRTATEAFF. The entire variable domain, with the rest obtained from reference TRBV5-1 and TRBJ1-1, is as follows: KAGVTQTPRYLIKTRGQQVTLSCSPISGHRSVSWYQQTPGQGLQFLFEYFSETQRNKGNFPGRFSGRQFSNSRSEMNVSTLELGDSALYLCASSRTATEAFFGQGTRLTVV.

CDR3 amino acids: CASSIAGLGTAGYTF. CDR3 coding DNA: TGTGCCAGTAGTATAGCGGGTCTGGGCACGGCCGGCTACACCTTC. The V and J genes are TRBV19 and TRBJ1-2; D gene unclear. V shed 1 base and J shed 8 bases, with 17 bases lying between them. CDR1 LNHDA and CDR2 SQIVND come from the germline V gene (reference sequence). The CDR3 loop spans 15 amino acids.

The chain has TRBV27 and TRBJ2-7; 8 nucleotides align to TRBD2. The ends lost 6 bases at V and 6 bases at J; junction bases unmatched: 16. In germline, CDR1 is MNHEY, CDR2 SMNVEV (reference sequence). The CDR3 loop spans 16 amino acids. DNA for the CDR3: TGTGCCAGCAGCCCCAAAAAGGGCCGGGGGGGGTTCGAGCAGTACTTC. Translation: CASSPKKGRGGFEQYF.

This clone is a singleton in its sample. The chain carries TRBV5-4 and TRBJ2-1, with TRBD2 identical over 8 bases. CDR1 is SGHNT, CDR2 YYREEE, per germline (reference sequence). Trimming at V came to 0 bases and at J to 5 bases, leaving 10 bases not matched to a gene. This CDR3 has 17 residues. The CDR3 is CASSLAGAGGLNNEQFF. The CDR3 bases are TGTGCCAGCAGCTTGGCCGGGGCGGGAGGACTTAACAATGAGCAGTTCTTC.

The CDR3 DNA reads as TGTGCCAGCAGCCCCCGGGGACATTATAGCAATCAGCCCCAGCATTTT. Its protein product is CASSPRGHYSNQPQHF. The chain employs TRBV7-2 and TRBJ1-5, with D possibly TRBD1 on 6 matching bases. Looked up from germline, CDR1 is SGHTA and CDR2 is FQGNSA. CDR3 size: 16 residues. The germline V and J ends were trimmed by 5 bases and 0 bases, with 14 bases remaining between them.

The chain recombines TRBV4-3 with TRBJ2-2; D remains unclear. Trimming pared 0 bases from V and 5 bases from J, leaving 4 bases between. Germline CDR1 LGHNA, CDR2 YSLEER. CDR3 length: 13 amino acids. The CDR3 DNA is TGCGCCAGCAGCCAAGATGGGACCGGGGAGCTGTTTTTT. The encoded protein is CASSQDGTGELFF.

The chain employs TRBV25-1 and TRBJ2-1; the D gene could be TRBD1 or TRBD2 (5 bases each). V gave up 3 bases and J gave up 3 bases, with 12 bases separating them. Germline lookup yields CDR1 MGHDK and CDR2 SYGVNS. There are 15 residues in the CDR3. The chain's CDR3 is CASSEVRGGYNEQFF. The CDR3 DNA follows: TGTGCCAGCAGTGAGGTGAGGGGCGGCTACAATGAGCAGTTCTTC. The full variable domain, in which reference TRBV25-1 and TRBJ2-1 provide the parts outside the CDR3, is EADIYQTPRYLVIGTGKKITLECSQTMGHDKMYWYQQDPGMELHLIHYSYGVNSTEKGDLSSESTVSRIRTEHFPLTLESARPSHTSQYLCASSEVRGGYNEQFFGPGTRLTVL.

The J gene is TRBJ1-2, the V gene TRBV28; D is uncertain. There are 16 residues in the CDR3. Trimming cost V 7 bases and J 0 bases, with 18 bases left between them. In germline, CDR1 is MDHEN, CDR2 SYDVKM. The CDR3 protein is CASTILSFGTNYGYTF. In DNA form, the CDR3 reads TGTGCCAGCACAATTCTATCTTTTGGGACTAACTATGGCTACACCTTC.

Written as DNA, the CDR3 is TGTGCCAGCTCAGCCTGGGACAGCGCCTACGAGCAGTACTTC. Its protein is CASSAWDSAYEQYF. This chain uses TRBV18 with TRBJ2-7; 7 positions match TRBD1. The CDR3 is made up of 14 amino acids. The ends lost 5 bases at V and 2 bases at J; junction bases unmatched: 6. Germline CDR1 is KGHSH and CDR2 is LQKENI.

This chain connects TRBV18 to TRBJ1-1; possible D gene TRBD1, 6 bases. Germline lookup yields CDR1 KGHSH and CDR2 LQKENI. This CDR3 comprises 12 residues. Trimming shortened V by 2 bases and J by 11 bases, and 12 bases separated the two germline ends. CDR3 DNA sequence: TGTGCCAGCTCACCAGGAACAGGGTCGGCTTTCTTT. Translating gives CASSPGTGSAFF.

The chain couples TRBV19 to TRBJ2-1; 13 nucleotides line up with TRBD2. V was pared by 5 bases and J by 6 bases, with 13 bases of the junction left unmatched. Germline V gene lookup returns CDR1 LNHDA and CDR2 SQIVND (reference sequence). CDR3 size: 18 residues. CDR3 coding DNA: TGTGCCAGTAGTTCGTTAAATGGACTAGCGGGAGATGTCAATGAGCAGTTCTTC. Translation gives CASSSLNGLAGDVNEQFF.

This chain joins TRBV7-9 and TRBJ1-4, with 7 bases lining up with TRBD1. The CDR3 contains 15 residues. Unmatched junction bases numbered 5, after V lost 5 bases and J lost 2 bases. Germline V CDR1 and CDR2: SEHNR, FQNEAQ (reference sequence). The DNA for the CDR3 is TGTGCCAGCAGCGCCCAGGGGGGGACTAATGAAAAACTGTTTTTT. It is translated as CASSAQGGTNEKLFF.

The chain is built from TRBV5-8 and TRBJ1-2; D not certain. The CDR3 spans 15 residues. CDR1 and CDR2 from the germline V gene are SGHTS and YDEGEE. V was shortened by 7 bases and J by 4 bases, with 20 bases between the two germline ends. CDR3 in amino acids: CASLTLPRKTYGYTF. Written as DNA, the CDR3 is TGTGCCAGCCTAACACTTCCACGAAAGACCTATGGCTACACCTTC.

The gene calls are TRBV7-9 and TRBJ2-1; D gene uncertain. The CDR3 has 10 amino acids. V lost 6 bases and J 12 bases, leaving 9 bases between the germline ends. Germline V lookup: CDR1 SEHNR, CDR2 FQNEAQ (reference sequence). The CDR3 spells CASRQNGQFF. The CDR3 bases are TGTGCCAGCAGACAGAACGGGCAGTTCTTC. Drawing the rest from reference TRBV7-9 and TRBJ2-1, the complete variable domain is DTGVSQNPRHKITKRGQNVTFRCDPISEHNRLYWYRQTLGQGPEFLTYFQNEAQLEKSRLLSDRFSAERPKGSFSTLEIQRTEQGDSAMYLCASRQNGQFFGPGTRLTVL.

Here the CDR3 DNA reads TGCGCCAGCAGCCAAGTCGTCCCACAAGGGTCGGGGAACTATGGCTACACCTTC. The encoded protein is CASSQVVPQGSGNYGYTF. This chain uses TRBV4-1 with TRBJ1-2; D gene unclear. The CDR3 covers 18 residues. The V end lost 1 base, the J end lost 2 bases, and 20 bases lay between the germline ends. CDR1 and CDR2 from the germline V gene are MGHRA and YSYEKL.

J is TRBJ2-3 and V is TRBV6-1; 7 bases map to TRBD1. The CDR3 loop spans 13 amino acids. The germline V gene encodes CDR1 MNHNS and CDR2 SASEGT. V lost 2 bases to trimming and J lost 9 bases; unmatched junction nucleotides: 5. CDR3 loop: CASSESLGGTQYF. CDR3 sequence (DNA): TGTGCCAGCAGTGAATCATTAGGGGGCACGCAGTATTTT.

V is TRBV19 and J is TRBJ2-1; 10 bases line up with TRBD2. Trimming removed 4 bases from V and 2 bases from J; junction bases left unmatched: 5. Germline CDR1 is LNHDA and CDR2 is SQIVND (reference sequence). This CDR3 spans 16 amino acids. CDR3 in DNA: TGTGCCAGTAGTAGACTCCTAGCGGGGGCCTACAATGAGCAGTTCTTC. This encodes CASSRLLAGAYNEQFF.

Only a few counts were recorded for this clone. The CDR3 is CASSVGASGTGELFF. DNA of the CDR3: TGTGCCAGTTCCGTAGGGGCTAGCGGGACCGGGGAGCTGTTTTTT. The chain uses TRBV9 and TRBJ2-2, with TRBD2 matching over 8 bases. Germline CDR1 is SGDLS and CDR2 is YYNGEE. The CDR3 totals 15 residues. Losses at the gene ends were 8 bases for V and 5 bases for J; bases not matched to a gene: 11.

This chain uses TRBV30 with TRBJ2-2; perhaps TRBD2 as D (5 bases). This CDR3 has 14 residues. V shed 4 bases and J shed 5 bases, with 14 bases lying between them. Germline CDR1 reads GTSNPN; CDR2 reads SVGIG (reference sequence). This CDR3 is CAWTTDFWTGELFF. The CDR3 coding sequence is TGTGCCTGGACTACGGACTTTTGGACCGGGGAGCTGTTTTTT. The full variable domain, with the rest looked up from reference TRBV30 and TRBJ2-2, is SQTIHQWPATLVQPVGSPLSLECTVEGTSNPNLYWYRQAAGRGLQLLFYSVGIGQISSEVPQNLSASRPQDRQFILSSKKLLLSDSGFYLCAWTTDFWTGELFFGEGSRLTVL.